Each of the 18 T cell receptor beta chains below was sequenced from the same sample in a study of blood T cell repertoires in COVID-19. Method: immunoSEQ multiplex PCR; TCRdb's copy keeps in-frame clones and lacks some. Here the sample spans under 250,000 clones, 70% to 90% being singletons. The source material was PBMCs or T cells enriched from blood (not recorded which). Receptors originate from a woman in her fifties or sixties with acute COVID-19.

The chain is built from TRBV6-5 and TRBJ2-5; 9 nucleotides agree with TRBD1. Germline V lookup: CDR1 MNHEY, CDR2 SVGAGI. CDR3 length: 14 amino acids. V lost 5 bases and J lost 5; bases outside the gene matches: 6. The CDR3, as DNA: TGTGCCAGCAGTCCACAGGGGGCGGGTGAGACCCAGTACTTC. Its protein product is CASSPQGAGETQYF.

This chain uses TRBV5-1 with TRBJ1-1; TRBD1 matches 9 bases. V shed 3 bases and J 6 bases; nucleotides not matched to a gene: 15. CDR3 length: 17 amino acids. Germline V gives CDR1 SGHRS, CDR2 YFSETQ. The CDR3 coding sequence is TGCGCCAGCAGCTGGGGCCGGACAGGGGAAACCTACGCTGAAGCTTTCTTT. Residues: CASSWGRTGETYAEAFF. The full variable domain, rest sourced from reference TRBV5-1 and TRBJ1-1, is KAGVTQTPRYLIKTRGQQVTLSCSPISGHRSVSWYQQTPGQGLQFLFEYFSETQRNKGNFPGRFSGRQFSNSRSEMNVSTLELGDSALYLCASSWGRTGETYAEAFFGQGTRLTVV.

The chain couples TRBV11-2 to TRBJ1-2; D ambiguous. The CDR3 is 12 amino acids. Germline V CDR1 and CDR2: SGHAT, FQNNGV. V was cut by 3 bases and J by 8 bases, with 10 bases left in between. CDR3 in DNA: TGTGCCAGCAGCTTTCGAGGGAACGGCTACACCTTC. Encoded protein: CASSFRGNGYTF.

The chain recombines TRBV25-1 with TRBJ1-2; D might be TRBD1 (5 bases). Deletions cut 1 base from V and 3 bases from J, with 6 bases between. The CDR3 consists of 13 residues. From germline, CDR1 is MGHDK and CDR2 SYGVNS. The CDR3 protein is CASSELTDYGYTF. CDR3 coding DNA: TGTGCCAGCAGTGAATTGACAGACTATGGCTACACCTTC.

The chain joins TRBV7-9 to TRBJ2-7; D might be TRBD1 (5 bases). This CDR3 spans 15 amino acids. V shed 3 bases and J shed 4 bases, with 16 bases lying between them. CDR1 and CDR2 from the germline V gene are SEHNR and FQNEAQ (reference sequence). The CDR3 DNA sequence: TGTGCCAGCAGCTTCCCCCAGGGCCCAGGGTACGAGCAGTACTTC. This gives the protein CASSFPQGPGYEQYF.

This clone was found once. CDR3 nucleotides: TGTGCCAGCAGCTTGGGACAGGCTCACTATGGCTACACCTTC. The encoded protein is CASSLGQAHYGYTF. This sequence joins TRBV5-4 and TRBJ1-2; tentatively, D is TRBD1 (6 bases). Germline V gene lookup returns CDR1 SGHNT and CDR2 YYREEE (reference sequence). V was pared by 0 bases and J by 3 bases, with 9 bases between. The CDR3 consists of 14 residues.

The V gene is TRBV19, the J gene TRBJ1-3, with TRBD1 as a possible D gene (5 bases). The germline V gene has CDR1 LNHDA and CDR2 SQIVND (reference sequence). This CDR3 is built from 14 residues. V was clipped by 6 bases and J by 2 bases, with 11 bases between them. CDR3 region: CASSPRATGNTIYF. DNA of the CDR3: TGTGCCAGTAGCCCCAGGGCCACTGGAAACACCATATATTTT.

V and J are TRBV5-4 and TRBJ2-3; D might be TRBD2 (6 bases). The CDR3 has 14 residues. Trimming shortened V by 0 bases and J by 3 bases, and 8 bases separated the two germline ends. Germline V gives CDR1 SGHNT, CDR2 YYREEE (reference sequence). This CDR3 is CASSLVEGTDTQYF. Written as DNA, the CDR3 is TGTGCCAGCAGCTTGGTGGAGGGAACAGATACGCAGTATTTT.

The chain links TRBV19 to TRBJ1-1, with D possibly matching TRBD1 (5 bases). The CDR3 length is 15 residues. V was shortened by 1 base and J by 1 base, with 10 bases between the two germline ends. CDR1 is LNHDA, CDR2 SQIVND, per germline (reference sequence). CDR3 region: CASSIVAGSNTEAFF. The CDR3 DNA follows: TGTGCCAGTAGTATAGTAGCAGGGTCGAACACTGAAGCTTTCTTT. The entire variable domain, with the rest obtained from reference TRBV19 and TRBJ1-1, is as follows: DGGITQSPKYLFRKEGQNVTLSCEQNLNHDAMYWYRQDPGQGLRLIYYSQIVNDFQKGDIAEGYSVSREKKESFPLTVTSAQKNPTAFYLCASSIVAGSNTEAFFGQGTRLTVV.

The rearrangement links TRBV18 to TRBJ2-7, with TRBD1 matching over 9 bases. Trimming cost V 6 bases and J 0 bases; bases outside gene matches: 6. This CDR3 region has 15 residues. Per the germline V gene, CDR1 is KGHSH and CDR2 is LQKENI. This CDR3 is CASSPGQGSSYEQYF. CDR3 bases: TGTGCCAGCTCCCCGGGACAGGGTTCCTCCTACGAGCAGTACTTC.

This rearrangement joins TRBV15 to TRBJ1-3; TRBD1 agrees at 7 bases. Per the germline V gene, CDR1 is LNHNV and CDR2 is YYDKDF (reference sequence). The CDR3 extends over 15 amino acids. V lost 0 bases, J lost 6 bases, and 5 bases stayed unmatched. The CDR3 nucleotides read TGTGCCACCAGCAGAGATAGGGACAGCAAAAACACCATATATTTT. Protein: CATSRDRDSKNTIYF. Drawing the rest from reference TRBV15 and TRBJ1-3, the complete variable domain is DAMVIQNPRYQVTQFGKPVTLSCSQTLNHNVMYWYQQKSSQAPKLLFHYYDKDFNNEADTPDNFQSRRPNTSFCFLDIRSPGLGDTAMYLCATSRDRDSKNTIYFGEGSWLTVV.

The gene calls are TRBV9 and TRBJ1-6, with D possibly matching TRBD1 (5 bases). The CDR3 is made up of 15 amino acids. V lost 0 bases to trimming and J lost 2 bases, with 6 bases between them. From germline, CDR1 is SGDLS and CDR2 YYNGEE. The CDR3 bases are TGTGCCAGCAGCGTAGTAGGGGCCTATAATTCACCCCTCCACTTT. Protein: CASSVVGAYNSPLHF.

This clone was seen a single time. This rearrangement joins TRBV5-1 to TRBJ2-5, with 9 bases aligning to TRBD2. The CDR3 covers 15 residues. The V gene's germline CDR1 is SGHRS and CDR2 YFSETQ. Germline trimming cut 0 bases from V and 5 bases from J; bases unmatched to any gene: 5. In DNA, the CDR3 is TGCGCCAGCAGCTTGGTAGTAGCGGGGGCGGAGACCCAGTACTTC. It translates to CASSLVVAGAETQYF.

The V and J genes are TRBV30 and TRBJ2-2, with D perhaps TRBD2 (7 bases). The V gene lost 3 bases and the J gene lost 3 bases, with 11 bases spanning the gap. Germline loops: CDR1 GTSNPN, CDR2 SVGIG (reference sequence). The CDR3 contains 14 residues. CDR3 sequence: CAWREGGDTGELFF. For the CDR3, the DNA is TGTGCCTGGAGAGAGGGGGGGGACACCGGGGAGCTGTTTTTT. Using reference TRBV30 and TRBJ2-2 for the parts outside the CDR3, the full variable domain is SQTIHQWPATLVQPVGSPLSLECTVEGTSNPNLYWYRQAAGRGLQLLFYSVGIGQISSEVPQNLSASRPQDRQFILSSKKLLLSDSGFYLCAWREGGDTGELFFGEGSRLTVL.

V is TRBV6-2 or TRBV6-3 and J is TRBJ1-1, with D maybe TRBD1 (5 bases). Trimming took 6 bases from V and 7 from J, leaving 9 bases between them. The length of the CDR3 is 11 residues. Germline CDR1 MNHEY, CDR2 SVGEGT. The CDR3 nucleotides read TGTGCCAGCAGCAATACAGGTGAAGCTTTCTTT. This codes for CASSNTGEAFF.

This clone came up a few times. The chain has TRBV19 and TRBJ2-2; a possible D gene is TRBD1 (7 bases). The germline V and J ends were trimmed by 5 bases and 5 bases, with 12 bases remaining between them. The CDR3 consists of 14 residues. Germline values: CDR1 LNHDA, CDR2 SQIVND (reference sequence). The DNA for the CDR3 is TGTGCCAGTAGTTTCCAGGGGGGAACCGGGGAGCTGTTTTTT. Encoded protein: CASSFQGGTGELFF.

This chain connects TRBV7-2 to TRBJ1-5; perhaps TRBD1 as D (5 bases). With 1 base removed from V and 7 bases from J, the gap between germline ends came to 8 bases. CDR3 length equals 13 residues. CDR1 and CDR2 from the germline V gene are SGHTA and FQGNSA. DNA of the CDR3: TGTGCCAGCAGCTTAGAGTGGGGCCAGCCCCAGCATTTT. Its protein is CASSLEWGQPQHF.

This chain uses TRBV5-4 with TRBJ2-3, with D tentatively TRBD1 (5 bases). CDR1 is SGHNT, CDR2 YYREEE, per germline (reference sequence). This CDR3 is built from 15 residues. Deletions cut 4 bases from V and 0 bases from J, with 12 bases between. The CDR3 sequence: CASSPRQLSTDTQYF. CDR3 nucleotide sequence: TGTGCCAGCAGCCCGAGACAGCTTAGCACAGATACGCAGTATTTT.